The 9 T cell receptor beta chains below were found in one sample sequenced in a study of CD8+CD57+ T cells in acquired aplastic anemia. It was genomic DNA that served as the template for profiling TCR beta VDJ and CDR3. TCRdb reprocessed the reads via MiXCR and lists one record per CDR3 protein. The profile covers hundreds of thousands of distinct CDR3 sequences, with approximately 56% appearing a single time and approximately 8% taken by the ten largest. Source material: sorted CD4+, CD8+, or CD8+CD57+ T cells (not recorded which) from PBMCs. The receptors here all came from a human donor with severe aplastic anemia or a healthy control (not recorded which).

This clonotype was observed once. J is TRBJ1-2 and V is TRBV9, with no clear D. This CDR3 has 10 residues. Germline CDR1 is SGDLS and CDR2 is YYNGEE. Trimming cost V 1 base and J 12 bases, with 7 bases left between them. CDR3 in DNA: TGTGCCAGCAGCGTAAGACCCGACACCTTC. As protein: CASSVRPDTF.

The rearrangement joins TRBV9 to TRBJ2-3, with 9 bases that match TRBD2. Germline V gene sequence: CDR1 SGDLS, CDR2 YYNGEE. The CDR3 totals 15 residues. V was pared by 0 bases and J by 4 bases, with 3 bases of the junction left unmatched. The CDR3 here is CASSVVAGGSDTQYF. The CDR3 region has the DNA TGTGCCAGCAGCGTAGTGGCGGGGGGGTCAGATACGCAGTATTTT.

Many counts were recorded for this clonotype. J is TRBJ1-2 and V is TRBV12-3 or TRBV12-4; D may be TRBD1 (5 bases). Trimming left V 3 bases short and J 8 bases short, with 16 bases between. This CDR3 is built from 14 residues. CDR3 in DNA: TGTGCCAGCAGTTTTGGGCTTGGGGGTTGGGGCTACACCTTC. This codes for CASSFGLGGWGYTF.

The CDR3 spells CASSPVGGFSYEQYF. The CDR3 DNA reads as TGTGCCAGCAGCCCCGTAGGGGGCTTCTCCTACGAGCAGTACTTC. The chain links TRBV7-8 to TRBJ2-7, with TRBD1 identical over 7 bases. CDR1 and CDR2 (germline): SGHVS, FQNEAQ. Trimming at V came to 5 bases and at J to 0 bases, leaving 7 bases not matched to a gene. This CDR3 region has 15 residues.

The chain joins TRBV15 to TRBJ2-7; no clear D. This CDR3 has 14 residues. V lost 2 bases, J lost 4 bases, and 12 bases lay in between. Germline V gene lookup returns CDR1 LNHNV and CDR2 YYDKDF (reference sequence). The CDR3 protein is CATSRTHNKYEQYF. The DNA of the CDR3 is TGTGCCACCAGCAGAACCCACAACAAATACGAGCAGTACTTC. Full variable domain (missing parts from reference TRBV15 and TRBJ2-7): DAMVIQNPRYQVTQFGKPVTLSCSQTLNHNVMYWYQQKSSQAPKLLFHYYDKDFNNEADTPDNFQSRRPNTSFCFLDIRSPGLGDTAMYLCATSRTHNKYEQYFGPGTRLTVT.

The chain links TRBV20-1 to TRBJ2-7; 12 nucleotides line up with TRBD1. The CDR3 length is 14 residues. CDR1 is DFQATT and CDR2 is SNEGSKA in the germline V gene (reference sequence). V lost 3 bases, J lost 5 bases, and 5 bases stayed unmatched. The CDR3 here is CSARFGTGGDEQYF. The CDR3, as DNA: TGCAGTGCTAGGTTTGGGACAGGGGGCGACGAGCAGTACTTC.

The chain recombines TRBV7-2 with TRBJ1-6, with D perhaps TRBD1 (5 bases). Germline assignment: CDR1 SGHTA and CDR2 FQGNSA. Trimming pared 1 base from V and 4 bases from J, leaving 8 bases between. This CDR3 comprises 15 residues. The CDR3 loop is CASSLEGRYNSPLHF. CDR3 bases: TGTGCCAGCAGCTTAGAGGGACGGTATAATTCACCCCTCCACTTT.

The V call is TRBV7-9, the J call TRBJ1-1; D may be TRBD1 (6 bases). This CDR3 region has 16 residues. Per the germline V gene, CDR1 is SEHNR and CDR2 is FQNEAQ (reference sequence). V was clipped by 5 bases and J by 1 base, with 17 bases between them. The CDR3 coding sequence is TGTGCCAGCAGCGCAAGTCGTACGACAGGGAACACTGAAGCTTTCTTT. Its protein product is CASSASRTTGNTEAFF. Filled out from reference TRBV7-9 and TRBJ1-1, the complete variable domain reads DTGVSQNPRHKITKRGQNVTFRCDPISEHNRLYWYRQTLGQGPEFLTYFQNEAQLEKSRLLSDRFSAERPKGSFSTLEIQRTEQGDSAMYLCASSASRTTGNTEAFFGQGTRLTVV.

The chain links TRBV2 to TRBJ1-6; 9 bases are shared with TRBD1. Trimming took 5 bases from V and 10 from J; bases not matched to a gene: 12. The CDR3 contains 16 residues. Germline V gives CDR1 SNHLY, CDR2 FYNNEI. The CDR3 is CASSTQGQGNSSPLHF. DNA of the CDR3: TGTGCCAGCAGTACCCAGGGACAGGGAAATTCCTCACCCCTCCACTTT.